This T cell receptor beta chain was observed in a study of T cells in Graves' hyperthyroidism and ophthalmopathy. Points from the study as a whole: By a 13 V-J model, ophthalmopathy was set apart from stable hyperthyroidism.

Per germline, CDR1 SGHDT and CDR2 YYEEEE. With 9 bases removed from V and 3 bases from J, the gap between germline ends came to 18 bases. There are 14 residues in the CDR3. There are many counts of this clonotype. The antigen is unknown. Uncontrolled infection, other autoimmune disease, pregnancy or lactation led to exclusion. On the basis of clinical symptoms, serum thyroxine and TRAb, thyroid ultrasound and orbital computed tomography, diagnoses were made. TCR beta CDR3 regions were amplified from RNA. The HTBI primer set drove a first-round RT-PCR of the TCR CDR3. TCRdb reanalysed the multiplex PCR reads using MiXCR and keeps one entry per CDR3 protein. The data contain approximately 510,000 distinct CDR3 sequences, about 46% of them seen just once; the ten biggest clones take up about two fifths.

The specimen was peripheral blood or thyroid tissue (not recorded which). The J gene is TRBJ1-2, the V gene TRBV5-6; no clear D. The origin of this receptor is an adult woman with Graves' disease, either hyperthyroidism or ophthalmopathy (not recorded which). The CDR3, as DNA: TGTGCCACCTCCACAGCTGGGGTATACTATGGCTACACCTTC. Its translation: CATSTAGVYYGYTF.